Below are 25 T cell receptor beta chains sequenced from a single sample in a study of blood T cell repertoires in COVID-19. Here immunoSEQ multiplex PCR was the method, and the copy in TCRdb shows in-frame clones only, minus some. The table records around 67,000 clones, about 90% of them present only once. Specimen: peripheral blood. These receptors were collected from a human donor in a cohort sampled during active COVID-19.

The chain couples TRBV7-2 to TRBJ1-4; D uncertain. The CDR3 sequence is 14 residues long. Germline V gene data show CDR1 as SGHTA and CDR2 as FQGNSA. Deletions cut 1 base from V and 2 bases from J, with 5 bases between. The CDR3 DNA follows: TGTGCCAGCAGCTTAGGGGCGACTAATGAAAAACTGTTTTTT. It codes for CASSLGATNEKLFF.

This chain uses TRBV11-2 with TRBJ1-1; 7 bases line up with TRBD1. Germline V CDR1 and CDR2: SGHAT, FQNNGV. The V segment lost 1 base and the J segment 7 bases; nucleotides outside the gene matches: 18. The CDR3 covers 18 residues. CDR3 amino acids: CASSLGRLGQAFPSEAFF. The CDR3 region has the DNA TGTGCCAGCAGCTTAGGTCGTCTCGGACAGGCCTTCCCTAGTGAAGCTTTCTTT. Looking up the rest from reference TRBV11-2 and TRBJ1-1 gives the full variable domain: EAGVAQSPRYKIIEKRQSVAFWCNPISGHATLYWYQQILGQGPKLLIQFQNNGVVDDSQLPKDRFSAERLKGVDSTLKIQPAKLEDSAVYLCASSLGRLGQAFPSEAFFGQGTRLTVV.

The chain is built from TRBV5-1 and TRBJ2-1; 13 bases fit TRBD2. With V trimmed by 0 bases and J by 4 bases, 7 bases remained unmatched. This CDR3 comprises 18 residues. The V gene's germline CDR1 is SGHRS and CDR2 YFSETQ. This chain's CDR3 is CASSLAGRGLAGYNEQFF. CDR3 sequence (DNA): TGCGCCAGCAGCTTGGCCGGGAGGGGACTAGCGGGGTACAATGAGCAGTTCTTC. Looking up the rest from reference TRBV5-1 and TRBJ2-1 gives the full variable domain: KAGVTQTPRYLIKTRGQQVTLSCSPISGHRSVSWYQQTPGQGLQFLFEYFSETQRNKGNFPGRFSGRQFSNSRSEMNVSTLELGDSALYLCASSLAGRGLAGYNEQFFGPGTRLTVL.

The chain employs TRBV7-2 and TRBJ1-1; maybe TRBD1 (6 bases). The CDR3 runs to 16 residues. Trimming shortened V by 3 bases and J by 6 bases, and 20 bases separated the two germline ends. Germline CDR1 SGHTA, CDR2 FQGNSA. The CDR3 nucleotides read TGTGCCAGCAGCTTGGCAGGGGTCCGGGATCGGCCTGAAGCTTTCTTT. It yields the protein CASSLAGVRDRPEAFF.

This chain links TRBV24-1 with TRBJ2-2; 8 bases are shared with TRBD1. This CDR3 has 18 amino acids. V dropped 0 bases and J dropped 0; count of bases not matched to a gene: 5. Germline CDR1 and CDR2: KGHDR and SFDVKD. For the CDR3, the DNA is TGTGCCACCAGTGATTTGCCGGGACAGGAAACGAACACCGGGGAGCTGTTTTTT. Amino acids: CATSDLPGQETNTGELFF.

The rearrangement links TRBV24-1 to TRBJ1-1, with 10 bases matching TRBD1. The germline gives CDR1 KGHDR, CDR2 SFDVKD. J was trimmed by 14 bases and V by 2 bases; bases with no gene match: 10. CDR3 length equals 14 residues. In DNA, the CDR3 is TGTGCCACCAGTGATTCCCCTCGGGACAGGGGTTCATTCTTT. Protein product: CATSDSPRDRGSFF.

The V and J genes are TRBV7-2 and TRBJ1-6; 8 nucleotides match TRBD1. The CDR3 sequence is 14 residues long. In germline, CDR1 is SGHTA, CDR2 FQGNSA. The V segment lost 1 base and the J segment 13 bases; nucleotides outside the gene matches: 6. This chain's CDR3 is CASSLDRGITPLHF. The CDR3 DNA sequence: TGTGCCAGCAGCTTAGACAGGGGGATAACCCCCCTCCACTTT.

V and J are TRBV5-5 and TRBJ2-7, with TRBD2 matching 8 bases. With 5 bases clipped from V and 1 base from J, the junction kept 17 bases outside the gene matches. The germline gives CDR1 SGHKS, CDR2 YYEKEE (reference sequence). This CDR3 region has 18 residues. The CDR3 reads CASRPNSGTSVSSYEQYF. The CDR3 DNA follows: TGTGCCAGCAGGCCTAATTCCGGGACTAGTGTGAGTTCCTACGAGCAGTACTTC.

This sequence joins TRBV6-2 or TRBV6-3 and TRBJ1-5, with D tentatively TRBD1 (5 bases). This CDR3 has 16 residues. Trimming left V 4 bases short and J 3 bases short, with 16 bases between. CDR1 MNHEY and CDR2 SVGEGT come from the germline V gene. The CDR3 bases are TGTGCCAGCAGTTTTCGGCAGGGAAACCTCAATCAGCCCCAGCATTTT. Its protein is CASSFRQGNLNQPQHF.

The chain is built from TRBV11-2 and TRBJ1-2; D perhaps matches TRBD1 (5 bases). The CDR3 is 17 amino acids. Germline CDR1 is SGHAT and CDR2 is FQNNGV. Trimming removed 5 bases at V and 0 bases at J, with 19 bases between. The CDR3 nucleotides read TGTGCCAGCAGCCCCGGCATACGGACAAGGGCTAACTATGGCTACACCTTC. This codes for CASSPGIRTRANYGYTF.

The V and J genes are TRBV5-1 and TRBJ1-5, with D uncertain. Trimming cost V 4 bases and J 0 bases, with 14 bases left between them. Germline CDR1 is SGHRS and CDR2 is YFSETQ. This CDR3 contains 16 residues. CDR3 nucleotide sequence: TGCGCCAGCAGCCCCCGAGGCGGAGATAGCAATCAGCCCCAGCATTTT. As protein: CASSPRGGDSNQPQHF.

This clone was seen once. This chain links TRBV18 with TRBJ2-7, with D perhaps matching TRBD1 (6 bases). Germline V gene data show CDR1 as KGHSH and CDR2 as LQKENI. Trimming cost V 3 bases and J 0 bases, with 12 bases left between them. This CDR3 is built from 15 residues. Written as DNA, the CDR3 is TGTGCCAGCTCACCCAAGACAGGCCGCTCCTACGAGCAGTACTTC. Protein: CASSPKTGRSYEQYF.

The gene calls are TRBV15 and TRBJ1-2; a possible D gene is TRBD1 (5 bases). The CDR3 runs 11 residues. The V end was cut by 6 bases, the J end by 9 bases, with 11 bases between. Germline V gene lookup returns CDR1 LNHNV and CDR2 YYDKDF (reference sequence). The CDR3 DNA follows: TGTGCCACCAGAGAAGGACAAAGCTACACCTTC. Its protein is CATREGQSYTF.

The chain combines TRBV5-6 with TRBJ1-2; TRBD1 matches 8 bases. The germline V gene has CDR1 SGHDT and CDR2 YYEEEE. V shed 1 base, J shed 4 bases, and the junction held 3 bases outside the gene matches. The CDR3 is 14 amino acids. CDR3 coding DNA: TGTGCCAGCAGCTTGTTACAGGGGGGCTATGGCTACACCTTC. It translates to CASSLLQGGYGYTF.

This rearrangement joins TRBV27 to TRBJ2-1; the D gene is possibly TRBD1 (6 bases). The CDR3 has 11 amino acids. The germline CDR1 and CDR2 sequences are MNHEY and SMNVEV (reference sequence). Between the trimmed V and J ends, which lost 4 bases and 10 bases, there was a span of 8 bases. The CDR3 protein is CASSSGVEQFF. CDR3 sequence (DNA): TGTGCCAGCAGTTCAGGGGTCGAGCAGTTCTTC.

The chain links TRBV7-6 to TRBJ1-4; TRBD1 matches 10 bases. Trimming cost V 5 bases and J 3 bases; bases outside gene matches: 3. Per germline, CDR1 SGHVS and CDR2 FNYEAQ. The CDR3 covers 15 residues. CDR3 sequence reads: CASSLGTGANEKLFF. As DNA, the CDR3 is TGTGCCAGCAGCCTAGGGACAGGGGCTAATGAAAAACTGTTTTTT.

V is TRBV11-2 and J is TRBJ2-7; D gene uncertain. Trimming took 3 bases from V and 3 from J, leaving 6 bases between them. Germline V gene sequence: CDR1 SGHAT, CDR2 FQNNGV. This CDR3 contains 12 residues. DNA of the CDR3: TGTGCCAGCAGCTTTGTAGACTACGAGCAGTACTTC. Translation: CASSFVDYEQYF.

The chain is built from TRBV5-1 and TRBJ2-7, with D perhaps TRBD2 (6 bases). This CDR3 region has 16 residues. CDR1 is SGHRS, CDR2 YFSETQ, per germline. Trimming shortened V by 0 bases and J by 1 base, and 14 bases separated the two germline ends. The CDR3 sequence is CASSLVGGLMSYEQYF. In DNA form, the CDR3 reads TGCGCCAGCAGCTTGGTGGGGGGACTTATGTCCTACGAGCAGTACTTC.

This clone was detected only once. CDR3 sequence: CAWSRGQANEKLFF. CDR3 coding DNA: TGTGCCTGGAGTAGGGGGCAAGCTAATGAAAAACTGTTTTTT. The J gene is TRBJ1-4, the V gene TRBV30; 7 nucleotides line up with TRBD1. V shed 2 bases and J 3 bases; nucleotides not matched to a gene: 3. Germline CDR1 and CDR2: GTSNPN and SVGIG (reference sequence). The CDR3 sequence is 14 residues long.

The chain recombines TRBV5-5 with TRBJ1-2; TRBD1 matches 7 bases. The ends lost 4 bases at V and 7 bases at J; junction bases unmatched: 7. CDR1 and CDR2 from the germline V gene are SGHKS and YYEKEE (reference sequence). The CDR3 extends over 13 amino acids. The chain's CDR3 is CASSPATGFGYTF. The CDR3 bases are TGTGCCAGCAGCCCGGCGACAGGGTTTGGCTACACCTTC. The variable domain in full, with the rest retrieved from reference TRBV5-5 and TRBJ1-2, is DAGVTQSPTHLIKTRGQQVTLRCSPISGHKSVSWYQQVLGQGPQFIFQYYEKEERGRGNFPDRFSARQFPNYSSELNVNALLLGDSALYLCASSPATGFGYTFGSGTRLTVV.

The CDR3 loop reads CASSPPEEGSYEQYF. DNA of the CDR3: TGTGCCAGCAGTCCCCCCGAGGAGGGCTCCTACGAGCAGTACTTC. The rearrangement links TRBV6-2 or TRBV6-3 to TRBJ2-7; perhaps TRBD2 as D (6 bases). This CDR3 contains 15 residues. Deletions cut 5 bases from V and 0 bases from J, with 14 bases between. Germline CDR1 reads MNHEY; CDR2 reads SVGEGT.

The chain couples TRBV14 to TRBJ2-7, with 10 nucleotides matching TRBD1. V lost 1 base, J lost 4 bases, and 4 bases stayed unmatched. The CDR3 runs 15 residues. The germline gives CDR1 SGHDN, CDR2 FVKESK. The CDR3 loop reads CASSQGQGAQYEQYF. CDR3 nucleotides: TGTGCCAGCAGCCAAGGACAGGGGGCGCAATACGAGCAGTACTTC.

This clone was recorded once. The genes are TRBV11-2 and TRBJ2-7; tentative D call: TRBD1 (6 bases). Germline V gene sequence: CDR1 SGHAT, CDR2 FQNNGV. V lost 1 base to trimming and J lost 1 base, with 8 bases between them. The CDR3 has 14 residues. CDR3 in amino acids: CASSLGGQSYEQYF. The CDR3 region has the DNA TGTGCCAGCAGCTTAGGTGGACAGTCCTACGAGCAGTACTTC.

The chain recombines TRBV27 with TRBJ2-7; TRBD2 matches 10 bases. CDR3 length: 15 residues. The germline CDR1 and CDR2 sequences are MNHEY and SMNVEV (reference sequence). The V gene end was trimmed by 5 bases and the J gene end by 3 bases; junction bases not matched to a gene: 7. The CDR3 DNA reads as TGTGCCAGCAGTCTAAATAGCGGGGGGTTCTACGAGCAGTACTTC. This translates into CASSLNSGGFYEQYF.

J is TRBJ2-1 and V is TRBV11-2; 8 bases are a match to TRBD2. J lost 9 bases, V lost 1 base, and 5 bases had no gene match. The CDR3 runs to 14 residues. Germline V lookup: CDR1 SGHAT, CDR2 FQNNGV. Here the CDR3 DNA reads TGTGCCAGCAGCTTAGCTCGGGGGGGAGGTGAGCAGTTCTTC. Translating it yields CASSLARGGGEQFF.